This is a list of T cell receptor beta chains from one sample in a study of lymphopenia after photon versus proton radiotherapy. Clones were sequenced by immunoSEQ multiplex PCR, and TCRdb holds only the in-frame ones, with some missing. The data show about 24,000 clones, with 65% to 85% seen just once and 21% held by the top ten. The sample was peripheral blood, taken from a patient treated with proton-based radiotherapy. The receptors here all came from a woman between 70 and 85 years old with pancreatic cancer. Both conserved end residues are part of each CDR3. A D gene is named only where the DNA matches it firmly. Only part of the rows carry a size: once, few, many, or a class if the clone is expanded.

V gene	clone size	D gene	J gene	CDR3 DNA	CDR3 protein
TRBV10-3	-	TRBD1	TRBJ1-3	TGTGCCATCTCGGCCCTAGGGCAGGGGGCGATCTCTGGAAACACCATATATTTT	CAISALGQGAISGNTIYF
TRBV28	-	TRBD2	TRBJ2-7	TGTGCCAGCAGTTTAATCGCGGGAGCCCCCTACGAGCAGTACTTC	CASSLIAGAPYEQYF
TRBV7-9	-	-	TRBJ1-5	TGTGCCAGCAGTTCAGGGGAGAAGCAGCCCCAGCATTTT	CASSSGEKQPQHF
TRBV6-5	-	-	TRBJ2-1	TGTGCCACCGTGGACTACTTATACAATGAGCAGTTCTTC	CATVDYLYNEQFF
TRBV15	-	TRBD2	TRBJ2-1	TGTGCCACCAGCAGAGATTATCTAGCGGGAAGAGCTGGGAATGAGCAGTTCTTC	CATSRDYLAGRAGNEQFF
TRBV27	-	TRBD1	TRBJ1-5	TGTGCCAGCAGTCAAACAGGGGGTTACAATCAGCCCCAGCATTTT	CASSQTGGYNQPQHF
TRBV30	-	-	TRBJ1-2	TGTGCCTGGAGTGGCAGGACCTATGGCTACACCTTC	CAWSGRTYGYTF
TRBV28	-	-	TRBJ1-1	TGTGCCAGCAGTTACCCCTTGGCGGCGCCGGGGGCTGAAGCTTTCTTT	CASSYPLAAPGAEAFF
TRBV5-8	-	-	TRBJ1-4	TGTGCCAGCAGCATCCATTGGGGGAATGAAAAACTGTTTTTT	CASSIHWGNEKLFF
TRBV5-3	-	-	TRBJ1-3	TGTGCCAGAAGCTTGGGCGGGTGCTCTGGAAACACCATATATTTT	CARSLGGCSGNTIYF
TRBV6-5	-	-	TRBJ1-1	TGTGCCAGCAGTCCGGCCGGGGGAGCTTTCTTT	CASSPAGGAFF
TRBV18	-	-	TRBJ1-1	TGTGCCAGCTCACCAATTGGGGGGATGAACACTGAAGCTTTCTTT	CASSPIGGMNTEAFF
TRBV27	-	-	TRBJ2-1	TGTGCCAGCGGGAAGGGGGGGACTTACAATGAGCAGTTCTTC	CASGKGGTYNEQFF
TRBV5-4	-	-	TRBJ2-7	TGTGCCAGCAGCATGGGACGGACCGGTCGGGAGCAGTACTTC	CASSMGRTGREQYF
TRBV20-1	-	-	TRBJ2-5	TGCTCGCAAACATACGGCGAGACCCAGTACTTC	CSQTYGETQYF
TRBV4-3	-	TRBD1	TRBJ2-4	TGCGCCAGCAGCCAAGATAGGGACAGCCTTGGGCAGGACATTCAGTACTTC	CASSQDRDSLGQDIQYF
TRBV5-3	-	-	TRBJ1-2	TGTGCCAGAAGCTTCGACTTTCGGCCACGGAGTTATGGCTACACCTTC	CARSFDFRPRSYGYTF
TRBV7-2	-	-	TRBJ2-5	TGTGCCCGCTCGTGGGGGACTCAAGAGACCCAGTACTTC	CARSWGTQETQYF
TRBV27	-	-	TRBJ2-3	TGTGCCAGCAGTTTAAAAAGGCCTAGCACAGATACGCAGTATTTT	CASSLKRPSTDTQYF
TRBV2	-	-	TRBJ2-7	TGTGCCAGCAGTGCTGGCGGGACACCCTACGAGCAGTACTTC	CASSAGGTPYEQYF
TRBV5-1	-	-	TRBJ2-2	TGCGCCAGCAGGGCGACATGGAACACCGGGGAGCTGTTTTTT	CASRATWNTGELFF
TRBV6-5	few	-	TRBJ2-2	TGTGCCAGCAGTTACCCGGTGGGCGGGGAGCTGTTTTTT	CASSYPVGGELFF
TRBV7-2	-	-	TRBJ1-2	TGTGCCAGCAGCCCTTCCGACGGTGGCTACACCTTC	CASSPSDGGYTF
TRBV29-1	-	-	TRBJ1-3	TGCAGCGTTGGGTCCGTGACTGGAAACACCATATATTTT	CSVGSVTGNTIYF
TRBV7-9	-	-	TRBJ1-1	TGTGCCAGCAGCTCTAAGGAGAGAACTGAAGCTTTCTTT	CASSSKERTEAFF
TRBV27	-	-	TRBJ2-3	TGTGCCAGCAGTTTATTCGGGGGGCGCAGGTCAGGAGATACGCAGTATTTT	CASSLFGGRRSGDTQYF
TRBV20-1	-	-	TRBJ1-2	TGCAGTGCGCTCAGTTTCGGCTACACCTTC	CSALSFGYTF
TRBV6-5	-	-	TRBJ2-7	TGTGCCAGCAATGAGATCGGACAGTCATCTTACGAGCAGTACTTC	CASNEIGQSSYEQYF
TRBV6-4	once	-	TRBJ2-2	TGTGCCAGCAGACCGACCGGGACATCGAACACCGGGGAGCTGTTTTTT	CASRPTGTSNTGELFF
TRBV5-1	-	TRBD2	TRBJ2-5	TGCGCCAGCAGCTCCGCCGGGACTAGCCAAGAGACCCAGTACTTC	CASSSAGTSQETQYF
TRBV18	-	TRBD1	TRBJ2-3	TGTGCCAGCTCACCGACAGGGGTTTTAAGTATTCGGGCGCAGTATTTT	CASSPTGVLSIRAQYF
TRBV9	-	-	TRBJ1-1	TGTGCCAGCAGCCCTCGAGGGCAAAACACTGAAGCTTTCTTT	CASSPRGQNTEAFF
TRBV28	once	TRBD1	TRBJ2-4	TGTGCCAGCAGCCTCGCGGACAGGGGGCATGAGTACTTC	CASSLADRGHEYF
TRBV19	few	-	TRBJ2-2	TGTGCCAGTACCCGGGATAGCGGCTTAACCGGGGAGCTGTTTTTT	CASTRDSGLTGELFF
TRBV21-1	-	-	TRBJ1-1	TGTGCCAGCAGTGTATATGTACTACAAATTCGCACTGAAGCTTTCTTT	CASSVYVLQIRTEAFF
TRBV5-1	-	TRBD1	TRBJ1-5	TGCGCCAGCAGCTTGGCCCCACAGGGGGCAGGGCAGCCCCAGCATTTT	CASSLAPQGAGQPQHF
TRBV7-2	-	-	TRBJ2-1	TGTGCCAGCAACCGTAGGGGGGAAGGCGAGCAGTTCTTC	CASNRRGEGEQFF
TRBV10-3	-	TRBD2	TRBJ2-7	TGTGCCATCAGTAAGCTAGCGGGGAGCTCCTACGAGCAGTACTTC	CAISKLAGSSYEQYF
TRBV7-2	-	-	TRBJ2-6	TGTGCCAGCACCGACTCGAGGGGATCTGGGGCCAACGTCCTGACTTTC	CASTDSRGSGANVLTF
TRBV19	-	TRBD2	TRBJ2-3	TGTGCCAGTAGTAGTACTGGGACTAGCGCCCGCACAGATACGCAGTATTTT	CASSSTGTSARTDTQYF
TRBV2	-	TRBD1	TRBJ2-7	TGTGCCAGCAGTCGTTCAGGGGGCCTTTTGCACGAGCAGTACTTC	CASSRSGGLLHEQYF
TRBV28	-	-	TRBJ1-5	TGTGCCAGCAGTCCCCAGGCGGACAGTAATCAGCCCCAGCATTTT	CASSPQADSNQPQHF
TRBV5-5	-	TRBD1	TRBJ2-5	TGTGCCAGCAGCTGGGGGGACAGGGGGCGCAGGGGCGAGACCCAGTACTTC	CASSWGDRGRRGETQYF
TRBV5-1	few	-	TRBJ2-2	TGCGCCAGCAGGCGGGACGCCCGCTCCGGGGAGCTGTTTTTT	CASRRDARSGELFF
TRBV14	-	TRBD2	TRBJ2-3	TGTGCCAGCAGCCAAGACGCTGGACTAGCGGGCATAGATACGCAGTATTTT	CASSQDAGLAGIDTQYF
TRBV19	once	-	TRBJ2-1	TGTGCCAGTAGTATAAACTCCTACAATGAGCAGTTCTTC	CASSINSYNEQFF
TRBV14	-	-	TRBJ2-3	TGTGCCAGTAATACGGGACCAGGATCAGATACGCAGTATTTT	CASNTGPGSDTQYF
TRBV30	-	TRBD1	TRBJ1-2	TGTGCCTGGACCTCACAGACAGGGGTAGATGGCTACACCTTC	CAWTSQTGVDGYTF
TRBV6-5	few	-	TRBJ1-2	TGTGCCAGCAGGGCGGGGTATGGCTACACCTTC	CASRAGYGYTF
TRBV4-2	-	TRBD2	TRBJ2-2	TGTGCCAGCAGTAAGCTAGCGGGAAGTATGGTGACCGGGGAGCTGTTTTTT	CASSKLAGSMVTGELFF
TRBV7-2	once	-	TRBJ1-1	TGTGCCAGCAGCCCCTATAGGAACACTGAAGCTTTCTTT	CASSPYRNTEAFF